This T cell receptor (beta chain) was profiled in a study of blood T cell repertoires in COVID-19. Study as a whole: The cDNA or gDNA used as material had been derived from T cells, B-cell-depleted T cells, or PBMCs.

The CDR3 is 14 amino acids. CDR1 is SEHNR and CDR2 is FQNEAQ in the germline V gene (reference sequence). Losses at the gene ends were 1 base for V and 5 bases for J; bases not matched to a gene: 4. Original methodology: The assay estimated nucleated cells by amplifying reference gene primers. Assay: immunoSEQ multiplex PCR; the TCRdb copy retains only in-frame clones and omits some. V and J calls and clone size come straight from that table; D and trimming were deduced from the DNA. The data contain under 300,000 clones, roughly 85% of them singletons. The sample consisted of PBMCs or T cells enriched from blood (not recorded which). The rearrangement links TRBV7-9 to TRBJ1-1; 7 bases fit TRBD1. The sequence derives from a woman aged 45-65 years who had recovered from COVID-19. The CDR3 DNA follows: TGTGCCAGCAGCTTAGAGGGGGCTGGTACTGAAGCTTTCTTT. Translated, it gives CASSLEGAGTEAFF.